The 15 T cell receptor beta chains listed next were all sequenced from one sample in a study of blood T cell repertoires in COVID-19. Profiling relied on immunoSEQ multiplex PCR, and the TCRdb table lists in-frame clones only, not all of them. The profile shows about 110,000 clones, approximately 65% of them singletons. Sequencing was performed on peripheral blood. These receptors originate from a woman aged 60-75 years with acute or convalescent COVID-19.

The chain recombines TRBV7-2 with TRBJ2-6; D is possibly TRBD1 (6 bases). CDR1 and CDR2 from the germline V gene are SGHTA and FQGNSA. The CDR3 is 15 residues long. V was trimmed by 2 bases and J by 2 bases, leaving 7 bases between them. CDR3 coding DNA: TGTGCCAGCAGCTTAAGGACAGCTGGGGCCAACGTCCTGACTTTC. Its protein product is CASSLRTAGANVLTF.

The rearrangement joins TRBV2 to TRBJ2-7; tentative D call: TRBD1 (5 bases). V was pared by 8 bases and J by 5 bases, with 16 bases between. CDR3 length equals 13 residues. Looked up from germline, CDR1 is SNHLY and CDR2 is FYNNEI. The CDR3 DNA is TGTGCCAGCGCGCAAGGTGGGGCCCACGAGCAGTACTTC. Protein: CASAQGGAHEQYF.

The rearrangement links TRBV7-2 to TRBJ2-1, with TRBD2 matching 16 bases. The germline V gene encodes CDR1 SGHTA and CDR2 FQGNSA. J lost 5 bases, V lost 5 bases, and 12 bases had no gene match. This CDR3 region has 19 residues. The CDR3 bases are TGTGCCAGCAGCCCACCGGGACTAGCGGGGGGGCTGAGGAACAATGAGCAGTTCTTC. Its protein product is CASSPPGLAGGLRNNEQFF.

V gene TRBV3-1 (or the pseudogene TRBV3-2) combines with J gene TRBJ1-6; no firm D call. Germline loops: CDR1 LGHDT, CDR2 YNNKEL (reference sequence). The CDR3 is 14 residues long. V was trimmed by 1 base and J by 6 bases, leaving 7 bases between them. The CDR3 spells CASSQGTINSPLHF. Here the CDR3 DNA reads TGTGCCAGCAGCCAAGGTACAATTAATTCACCCCTCCACTTT.

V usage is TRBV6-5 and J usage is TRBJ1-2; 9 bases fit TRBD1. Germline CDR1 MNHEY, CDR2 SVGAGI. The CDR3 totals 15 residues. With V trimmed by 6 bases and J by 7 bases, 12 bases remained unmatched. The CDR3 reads CASRQVITGGAGYTF. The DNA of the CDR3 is TGTGCCAGCAGGCAAGTAATAACAGGGGGCGCTGGCTACACCTTC.

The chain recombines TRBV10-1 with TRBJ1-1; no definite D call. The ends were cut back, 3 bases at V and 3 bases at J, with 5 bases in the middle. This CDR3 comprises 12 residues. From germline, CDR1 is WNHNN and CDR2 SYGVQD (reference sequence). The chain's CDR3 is CASSDQYTEAFF. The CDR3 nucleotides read TGCGCCAGCAGTGACCAGTACACTGAAGCTTTCTTT.

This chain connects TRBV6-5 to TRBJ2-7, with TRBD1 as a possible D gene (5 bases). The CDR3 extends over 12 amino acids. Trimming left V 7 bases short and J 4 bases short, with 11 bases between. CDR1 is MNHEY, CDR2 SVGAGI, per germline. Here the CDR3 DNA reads TGTGCCAGCACCAGAAGGGGTTACGAGCAGTACTTC. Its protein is CASTRRGYEQYF.

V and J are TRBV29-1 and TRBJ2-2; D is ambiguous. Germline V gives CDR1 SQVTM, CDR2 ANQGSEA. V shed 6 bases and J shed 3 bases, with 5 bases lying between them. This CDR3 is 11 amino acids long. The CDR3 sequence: CSVSYTGELFF. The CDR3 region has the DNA TGCAGCGTCAGTTACACCGGGGAGCTGTTTTTT.

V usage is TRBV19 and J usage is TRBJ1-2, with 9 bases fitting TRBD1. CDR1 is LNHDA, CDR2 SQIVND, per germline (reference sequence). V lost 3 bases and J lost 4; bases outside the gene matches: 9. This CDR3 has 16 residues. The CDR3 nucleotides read TGTGCCAGTAGTATTGGGACAGGGATCCTTCTCTATGGCTACACCTTC. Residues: CASSIGTGILLYGYTF.

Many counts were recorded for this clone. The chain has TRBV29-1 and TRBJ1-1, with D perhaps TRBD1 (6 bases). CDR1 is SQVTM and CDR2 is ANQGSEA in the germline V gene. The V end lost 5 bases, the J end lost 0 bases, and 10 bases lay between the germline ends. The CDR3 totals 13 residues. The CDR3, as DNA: TGCAGCGTTACAGGGAATCTGAACACTGAAGCTTTCTTT. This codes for CSVTGNLNTEAFF.

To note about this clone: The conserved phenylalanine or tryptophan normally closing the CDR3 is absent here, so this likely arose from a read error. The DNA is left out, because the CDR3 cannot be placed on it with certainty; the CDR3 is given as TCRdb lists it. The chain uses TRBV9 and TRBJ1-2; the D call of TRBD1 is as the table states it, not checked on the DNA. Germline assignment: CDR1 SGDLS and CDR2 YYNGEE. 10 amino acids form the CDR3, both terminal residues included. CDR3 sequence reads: CASSEGNGSA.

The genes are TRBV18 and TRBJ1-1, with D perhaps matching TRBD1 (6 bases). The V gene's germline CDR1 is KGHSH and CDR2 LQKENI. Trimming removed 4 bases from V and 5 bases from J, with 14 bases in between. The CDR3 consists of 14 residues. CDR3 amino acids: CASSQRGQGTEAFF. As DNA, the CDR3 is TGTGCCAGCTCACAACGAGGGCAGGGGACTGAAGCTTTCTTT. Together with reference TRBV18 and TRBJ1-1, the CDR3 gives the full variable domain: NAGVMQNPRHLVRRRGQEARLRCSPMKGHSHVYWYRQLPEEGLKFMVYLQKENIIDESGMPKERFSAEFPKEGPSILRIQQVVRGDSAAYFCASSQRGQGTEAFFGQGTRLTVV.

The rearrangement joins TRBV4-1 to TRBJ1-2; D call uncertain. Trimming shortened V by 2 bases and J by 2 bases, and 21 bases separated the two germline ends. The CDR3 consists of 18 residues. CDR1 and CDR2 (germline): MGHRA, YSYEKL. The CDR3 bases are TGCGCCAGCAGCCAATGCTCAACCTCCGGAGGCAAGAACTATGGCTACACCTTC. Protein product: CASSQCSTSGGKNYGYTF.

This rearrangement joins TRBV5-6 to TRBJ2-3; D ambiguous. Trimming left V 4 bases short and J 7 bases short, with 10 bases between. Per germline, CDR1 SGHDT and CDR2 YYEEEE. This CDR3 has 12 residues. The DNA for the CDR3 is TGTGCCAGCAGCCGAGTCATGAATACGCAGTATTTT. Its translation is CASSRVMNTQYF. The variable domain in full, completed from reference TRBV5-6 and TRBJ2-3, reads DAGVTQSPTHLIKTRGQQVTLRCSPKSGHDTVSWYQQALGQGPQFIFQYYEEEERQRGNFPDRFSGHQFPNYSSELNVNALLLGDSALYLCASSRVMNTQYFGPGTRLTVL.

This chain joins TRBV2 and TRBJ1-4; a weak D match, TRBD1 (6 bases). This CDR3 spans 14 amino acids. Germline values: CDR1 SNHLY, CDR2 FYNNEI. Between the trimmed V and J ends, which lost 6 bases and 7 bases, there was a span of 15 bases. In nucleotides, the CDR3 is TGTGCCAGCAGCGGCGACAGGAAACTTGAAAAACTGTTTTTT. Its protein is CASSGDRKLEKLFF.